This paragraph covers one T cell receptor (beta chain) sequence. Its specificity is not known. The data originate from a study of T cells in tuberculosis. General study results and limits: Classification accuracy was approximately 85% (AUROC approximately 0.89) with the GMM-specific repertoire. Smaller distances to GMM-specific TCRs suggested their expansion in active tuberculosis. Active tuberculosis patients had shorter CDR3-alpha; the beta difference was nonsignificant.

Germline lookup yields CDR1 LNHDA and CDR2 SQIVND (reference sequence). V shed 5 bases and J 3 bases; nucleotides not matched to a gene: 12. CDR3 size: 17 residues. Assay used: immunoSEQ multiplex PCR; TCRdb lists only in-frame clones, some missing. Seen here are 35,000 to 55,000 clones, 90% to 95% observed once, and the top ten hold under 2%. The receptor's source is a donor aged 10-29 years with latent tuberculosis or without tuberculosis infection. Some clones in this sample may be carry-over from other donors' samples. Sequencing used PBMCs. This chain links TRBV19 with TRBJ2-1; 8 bases line up with TRBD1. Here the CDR3 reads CASSSSWTGLGYNEQFF. CDR3 DNA sequence: TGTGCCAGTAGTTCATCCTGGACAGGGTTGGGCTACAATGAGCAGTTCTTC.